The table lists the clone carrying this T cell receptor beta chain with a few counts. The antigen remains unidentified. Germline values: CDR1 MNHEY, CDR2 SMNVEV (reference sequence). This CDR3 contains 14 residues. Germline trimming cut 6 bases from V and 6 bases from J; bases unmatched to any gene: 7. The sample belongs to a study of blood T cells in healthy people across ages. Study results and caveats: Age showed a roughly linear inverse relationship with TCR beta diversity per million T cells.

Primed by a sample-barcoded 5' primer and a J-beta primer mix, a second PCR proceeded for roughly 7 to 11 cycles. In TCRdb, the 5' RACE reads were re-called with MiXCR into one record per CDR3 protein. The data show over 450,000 distinct CDR3 sequences, approximately 25% seen once. These records were also assigned to another study, of T cells of mothers and their children. That study reports: Related and unrelated pairs show similar thymic shaping of TCR recombination output.

Input material: blood. J is TRBJ2-7 and V is TRBV27, with 11 bases that match TRBD2. This clonotype was sampled from a boy younger than 18 in good health. CDR3 coding DNA: TGTGCCAGCAGGGCTCCGGGACTAGCGGTCGAGCAGTACTTC. As protein: CASRAPGLAVEQYF.